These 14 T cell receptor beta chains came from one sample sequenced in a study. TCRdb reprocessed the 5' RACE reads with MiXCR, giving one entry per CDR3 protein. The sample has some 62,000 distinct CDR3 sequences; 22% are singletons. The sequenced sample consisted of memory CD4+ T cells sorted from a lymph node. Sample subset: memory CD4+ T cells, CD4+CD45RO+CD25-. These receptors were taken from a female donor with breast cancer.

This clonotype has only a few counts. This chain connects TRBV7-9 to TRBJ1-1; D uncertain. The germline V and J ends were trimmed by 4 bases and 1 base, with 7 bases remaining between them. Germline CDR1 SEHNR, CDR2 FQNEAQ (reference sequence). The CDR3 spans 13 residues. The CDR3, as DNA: TGTGCCAGCAGCTCCCAGCAGAACACTGAAGCTTTCTTT. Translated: CASSSQQNTEAFF.

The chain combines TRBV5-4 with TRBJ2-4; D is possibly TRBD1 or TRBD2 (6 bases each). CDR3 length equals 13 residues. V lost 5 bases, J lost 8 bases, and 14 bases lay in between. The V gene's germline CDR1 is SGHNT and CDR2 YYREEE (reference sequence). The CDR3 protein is CASSPRRGDIQYF. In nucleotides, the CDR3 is TGTGCCAGCAGTCCGCGGAGGGGGGACATTCAGTACTTC. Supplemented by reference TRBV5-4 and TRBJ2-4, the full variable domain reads ETGVTQSPTHLIKTRGQQVTLRCSSQSGHNTVSWYQQALGQGPQFIFQYYREEENGRGNFPPRFSGLQFPNYSSELNVNALELDDSALYLCASSPRRGDIQYFGAGTRLSVL.

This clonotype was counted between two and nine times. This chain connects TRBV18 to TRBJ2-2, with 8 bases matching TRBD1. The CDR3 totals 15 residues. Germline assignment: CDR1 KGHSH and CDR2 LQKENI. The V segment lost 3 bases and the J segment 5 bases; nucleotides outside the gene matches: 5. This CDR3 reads CASSPGTGGTGELFF. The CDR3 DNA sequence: TGTGCCAGCTCACCTGGGACAGGAGGTACCGGGGAGCTGTTTTTT.

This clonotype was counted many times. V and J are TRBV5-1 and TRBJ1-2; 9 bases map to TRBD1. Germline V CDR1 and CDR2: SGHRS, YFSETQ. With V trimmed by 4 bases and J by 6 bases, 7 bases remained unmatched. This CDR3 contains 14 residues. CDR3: CASSISGTGNGYTF. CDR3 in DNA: TGCGCCAGCAGCATTTCCGGGACAGGGAATGGCTACACCTTC.

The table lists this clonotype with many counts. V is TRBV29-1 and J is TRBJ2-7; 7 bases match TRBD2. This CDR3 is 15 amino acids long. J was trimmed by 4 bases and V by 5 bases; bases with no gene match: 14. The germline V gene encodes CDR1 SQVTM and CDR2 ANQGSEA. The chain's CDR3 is CSVSVAGVSSYEQYF. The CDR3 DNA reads TGCAGCGTTTCGGTCGCGGGAGTGTCTTCGTACGAGCAGTACTTC.

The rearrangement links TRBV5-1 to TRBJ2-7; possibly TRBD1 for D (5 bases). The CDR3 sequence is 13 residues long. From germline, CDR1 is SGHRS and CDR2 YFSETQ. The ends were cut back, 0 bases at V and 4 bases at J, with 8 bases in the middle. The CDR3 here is CASSLVAGYEQYF. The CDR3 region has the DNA TGCGCCAGCAGCTTGGTGGCAGGGTACGAGCAGTACTTC.

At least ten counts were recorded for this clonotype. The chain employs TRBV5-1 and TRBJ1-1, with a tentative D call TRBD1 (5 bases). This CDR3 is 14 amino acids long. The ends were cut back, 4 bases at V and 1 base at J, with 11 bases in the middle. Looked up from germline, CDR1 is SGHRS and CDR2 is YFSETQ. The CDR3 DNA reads TGCGCCAGCAGCCCTGGGACGGGGAACACTGAAGCTTTCTTT. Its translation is CASSPGTGNTEAFF.

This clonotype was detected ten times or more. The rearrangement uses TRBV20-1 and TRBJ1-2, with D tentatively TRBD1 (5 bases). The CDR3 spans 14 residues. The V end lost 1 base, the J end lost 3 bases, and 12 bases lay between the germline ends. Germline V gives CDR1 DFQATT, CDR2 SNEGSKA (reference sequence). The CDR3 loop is CSARAKGNDYGYTF. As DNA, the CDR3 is TGCAGTGCTAGAGCAAAGGGGAACGACTATGGCTACACCTTC.

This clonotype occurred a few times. Here the CDR3 DNA reads TGTGCCAGCAGTGGACAGGAAAACAATGAGCAGTTCTTC. It translates to CASSGQENNEQFF. V is TRBV6-1 and J is TRBJ2-1, with D tentatively TRBD1 (6 bases). The CDR3 length is 13 residues. Germline CDR1 and CDR2: MNHNS and SASEGT. Trimming pared 4 bases from V and 5 bases from J, leaving 9 bases between.

The DNA for the CDR3 is TGCAGTGCCCGACAGTACAATGAGCAGTTCTTC. The encoded protein is CSARQYNEQFF. The chain couples TRBV20-1 to TRBJ2-1; TRBD1 is a possible D gene (5 bases). This CDR3 contains 11 residues. In germline, CDR1 is DFQATT, CDR2 SNEGSKA (reference sequence). V lost 6 bases and J 4 bases, leaving 7 bases between the germline ends.

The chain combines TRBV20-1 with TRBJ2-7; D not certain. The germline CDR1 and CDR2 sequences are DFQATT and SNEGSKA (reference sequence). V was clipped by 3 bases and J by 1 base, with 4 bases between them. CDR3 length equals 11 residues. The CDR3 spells CSARLSYEQYF. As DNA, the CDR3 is TGCAGTGCTAGGTTATCCTACGAGCAGTACTTC.

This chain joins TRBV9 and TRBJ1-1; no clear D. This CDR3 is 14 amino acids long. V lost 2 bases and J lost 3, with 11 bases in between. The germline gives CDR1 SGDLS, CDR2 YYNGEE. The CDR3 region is CASSVEAWDTEAFF. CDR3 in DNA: TGTGCCAGCAGCGTGGAGGCTTGGGACACTGAAGCTTTCTTT.

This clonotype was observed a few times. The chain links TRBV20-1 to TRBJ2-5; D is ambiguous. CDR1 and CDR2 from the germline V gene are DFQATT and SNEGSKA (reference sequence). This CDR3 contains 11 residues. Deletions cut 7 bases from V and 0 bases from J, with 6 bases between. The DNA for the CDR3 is TGCAGTGTTCCGTACCAAGAGACCCAGTACTTC. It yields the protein CSVPYQETQYF.

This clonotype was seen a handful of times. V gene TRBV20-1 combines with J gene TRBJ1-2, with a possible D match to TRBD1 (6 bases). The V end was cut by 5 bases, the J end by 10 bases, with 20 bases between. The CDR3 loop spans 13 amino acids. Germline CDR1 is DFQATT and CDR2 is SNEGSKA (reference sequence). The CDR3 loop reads CSAPIRTASDYTF. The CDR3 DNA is TGCAGTGCTCCCATAAGGACAGCATCTGACTACACCTTC.